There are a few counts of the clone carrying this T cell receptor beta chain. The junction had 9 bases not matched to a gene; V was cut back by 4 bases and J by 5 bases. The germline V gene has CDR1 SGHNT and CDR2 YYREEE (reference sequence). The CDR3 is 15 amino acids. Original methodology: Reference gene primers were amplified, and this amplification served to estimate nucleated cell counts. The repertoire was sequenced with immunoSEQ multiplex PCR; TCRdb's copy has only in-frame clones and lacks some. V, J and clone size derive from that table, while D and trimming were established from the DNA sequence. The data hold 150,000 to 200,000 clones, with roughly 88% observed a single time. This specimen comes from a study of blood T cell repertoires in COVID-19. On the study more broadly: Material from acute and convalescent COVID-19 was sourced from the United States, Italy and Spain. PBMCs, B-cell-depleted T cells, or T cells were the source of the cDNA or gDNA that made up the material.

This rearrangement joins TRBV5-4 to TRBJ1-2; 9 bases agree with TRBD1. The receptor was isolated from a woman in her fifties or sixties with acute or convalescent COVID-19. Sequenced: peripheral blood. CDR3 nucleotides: TGTGCCAGCAGCAGGGACAGGGCGCCTGAGTATGGCTACACCTTC. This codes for CASSRDRAPEYGYTF.